The present entry profiles one T cell receptor beta chain with its context. This sample was included in a study of CD8 T cells in Susac syndrome. High-throughput TCR beta sequencing covered peripheral CD8+ and CD4+ T cells. Negative isolation was used for CD8+ and CD4+ T cells, and FACS enrichment was applied to TEMRA cells. The V and J ends lost 1 base and 3 bases respectively, with 10 bases between them. Germline values: CDR1 KGHSH, CDR2 LQKENI. CDR3 length: 15 residues. An input of roughly 0.5 to 1 ug of RNA was subjected to reverse transcription using random hexamers. The immunoSEQ assay covered 54 Vbeta and 13 Jbeta segments for CDR3. One entry per CDR3 protein, called by TCRdb with MiXCR from the immunoSEQ multiplex PCR reads. In the table there are about 120,000 distinct CDR3 sequences, 85% to 95% of which are singletons.

The chain combines TRBV18 with TRBJ2-1; D unclear. This clonotype was obtained from a human donor in good health. The sample consisted of CD4+ T cells from PBMCs. CDR3 in amino acids: CASSPLSSDYNEQFF. Here the CDR3 DNA reads TGTGCCAGCTCACCACTAAGCTCCGACTACAATGAGCAGTTCTTC.